Below, 3 T cell receptor beta chains from the same sample are listed, as sequenced in a study of T cell responses to AZD1222 COVID-19 vaccine (dated by TCRdb to about 2021). Libraries were built with the immunoSEQ multiplex PCR assay. TCRdb mirrors the immuneACCESS table, restricted to in-frame sequences. Some clones are absent from its copies; in checked studies, under half trace to an unresolved V gene, and the reason for the others is unknown. The sample table shows tens of thousands of clones, and approximately 90% are seen once. Roughly 30% of the sample is in the top ten clones. The time point tag for this specimen amounts to: about 28 days (+/-7) after the second vaccine dose. The sample was peripheral blood, taken 28 days after the second AZD1222 dose. These receptors all stem from an adult who received the AZD1222 COVID-19 vaccine.

This chain connects TRBV11-2 to TRBJ2-7, with no clear D. CDR1 and CDR2 from the germline V gene are SGHAT and FQNNGV. The V gene lost 4 bases and the J gene lost 3 bases, with 10 bases spanning the gap. This CDR3 is built from 13 residues. The DNA for the CDR3 is TGTGCCAGCAGCTCGATGGATTACTACGAGCAGTACTTC. Translation: CASSSMDYYEQYF.

Written as DNA, the CDR3 is TGTGCCAGCAGCGAGAGGGGACAGGGGGAGGTGACCCAGTACTTC. Its translation is CASSERGQGEVTQYF. The V call is TRBV9, the J call TRBJ2-5, with 11 nucleotides matching TRBD1. This CDR3 comprises 15 residues. V gave up 3 bases and J gave up 7 bases; unmatched junction bases: 8. Per germline, CDR1 SGDLS and CDR2 YYNGEE. Full variable domain (outside the CDR3, taken from reference TRBV9 and TRBJ2-5): DSGVTQTPKHLITATGQRVTLRCSPRSGDLSVYWYQQSLDQGLQFLIQYYNGEERAKGNILERFSAQQFPDLHSELNLSSLELGDSALYFCASSERGQGEVTQYFGPGTRLLVL.

The genes are TRBV19 and TRBJ2-2; the match to TRBD1 covers 10 bases. V lost 6 bases and J lost 5; bases outside the gene matches: 6. CDR3 size: 15 residues. Germline loops: CDR1 LNHDA, CDR2 SQIVND (reference sequence). The CDR3 reads CASSDRDRGTGELFF. The CDR3 DNA follows: TGTGCCAGTAGCGACCGGGACAGGGGAACCGGGGAGCTGTTTTTT.